These 20 T cell receptor beta chains were all obtained from the same sample, sequenced in a study of blood T cell repertoires in COVID-19. Clones were sequenced by immunoSEQ multiplex PCR, and TCRdb holds only the in-frame ones, with some missing. The sample has approximately 250,000 clones; more than 80% are singletons. The material sequenced was PBMCs or T cells enriched from blood (not recorded which). These receptors were collected from a woman younger than 45 with acute COVID-19.

The rearrangement joins TRBV30 to TRBJ2-1, with D perhaps TRBD1 (6 bases). The V end was cut by 1 base, the J end by 6 bases, with 16 bases between. This CDR3 contains 15 residues. The germline gives CDR1 GTSNPN, CDR2 SVGIG (reference sequence). CDR3 DNA: TGTGCCTGGAGTGATGGGGGCTCCATTCCCAATGAGCAGTTCTTC. It encodes CAWSDGGSIPNEQFF.

For the CDR3, the DNA is TGTGCCAGCACCTCCGAGGGAGGAAGCGGGAGGGCGCGTTTCGGGGAGCTGTTTTTT. This encodes CASTSEGGSGRARFGELFF. The chain combines TRBV3-1 (or the pseudogene TRBV3-2) with TRBJ2-2; TRBD2 aligns across 10 bases. V was pared by 7 bases and J by 7 bases, with 21 bases of the junction left unmatched. The CDR3 loop spans 19 amino acids. Germline assignment: CDR1 LGHDT and CDR2 YNNKEL (reference sequence).

This clone has only a few counts. The chain is built from TRBV2 and TRBJ1-1; the D gene is possibly TRBD1 (6 bases). This CDR3 spans 15 amino acids. Trimming left V 7 bases short and J 0 bases short, with 15 bases between. The germline gives CDR1 SNHLY, CDR2 FYNNEI. The CDR3 region is CASNPTGDMNTEAFF. CDR3 in DNA: TGTGCCAGCAATCCGACAGGAGACATGAACACTGAAGCTTTCTTT.

The J gene is TRBJ2-1, the V gene TRBV19; 9 bases agree with TRBD2. Germline V gene lookup returns CDR1 LNHDA and CDR2 SQIVND (reference sequence). V shed 5 bases and J 7 bases; nucleotides not matched to a gene: 6. The length of the CDR3 is 14 residues. CDR3 bases: TGTGCCAGTAGTGGGGGACTAGCTTCGAATGAGCAGTTCTTC. The encoded protein is CASSGGLASNEQFF.

V is TRBV11-3 and J is TRBJ2-1; no definite D call. From germline, CDR1 is SGHNT and CDR2 YENEEA. The CDR3 is 12 residues long. The V and J ends lost 0 bases and 9 bases respectively, with 6 bases between them. The CDR3 loop is CASSLDLGEQFF. CDR3 DNA: TGTGCCAGCAGCTTAGACCTAGGTGAGCAGTTCTTC. Together with reference TRBV11-3 and TRBJ2-1, the CDR3 gives the full variable domain: EAGVVQSPRYKIIEKKQPVAFWCNPISGHNTLYWYLQNLGQGPELLIRYENEEAVDDSQLPKDRFSAERLKGVDSTLKIQPAELGDSAVYLCASSLDLGEQFFGPGTRLTVL.

The V and J genes are TRBV15 and TRBJ2-7; D ambiguous. The CDR3 is made up of 13 amino acids. Germline CDR1 reads LNHNV; CDR2 reads YYDKDF (reference sequence). Between the trimmed V and J ends, which lost 1 base and 2 bases, there was a span of 6 bases. CDR3 coding DNA: TGTGCCACCAGCAGAGTGGCAGCCTACGAGCAGTACTTC. Protein sequence: CATSRVAAYEQYF.

In this sample, this clone turned up once. The V gene is TRBV28, the J gene TRBJ1-1, with a possible D match to TRBD1 (6 bases). CDR1 and CDR2 (germline): MDHEN, SYDVKM. Trimming took 11 bases from V and 1 from J, leaving 14 bases between them. The CDR3 consists of 13 residues. The CDR3 DNA follows: TGTGCCGCGGGGGGACACCAGAACACTGAAGCTTTCTTT. Residues: CAAGGHQNTEAFF.

In DNA, the CDR3 is TGTGCCAGCAGCGTGACAGGGCACTCAAGTGAAAAACTGTTTTTT. It codes for CASSVTGHSSEKLFF. The chain links TRBV9 to TRBJ1-4, with 7 bases lining up with TRBD1. This CDR3 contains 15 residues. V shed 2 bases, J shed 7 bases, and the junction held 8 bases outside the gene matches. From germline, CDR1 is SGDLS and CDR2 YYNGEE.

This clone has only one observation. J is TRBJ2-3 and V is TRBV25-1; D is unresolved. The V end lost 6 bases, the J end lost 3 bases, and 16 bases lay between the germline ends. This CDR3 has 15 residues. Per germline, CDR1 MGHDK and CDR2 SYGVNS. CDR3 protein: CASRETTTQTDTQYF. DNA for the CDR3: TGTGCCAGCAGGGAGACGACCACTCAGACAGATACGCAGTATTTT.

For the CDR3, the DNA is TGTGCCAGTAGTACGACAGGGGCTGGAAACACCATATATTTT. Translating gives CASSTTGAGNTIYF. The chain carries TRBV19 and TRBJ1-3; TRBD1 matches 8 bases. The J segment lost 2 bases and the V segment lost 4 bases, leaving 1 base of the junction unmatched. The CDR3 sequence is 14 residues long. CDR1 is LNHDA, CDR2 SQIVND, per germline (reference sequence).

This chain uses TRBV2 with TRBJ1-4; D ambiguous. Trimming pared 8 bases from V and 2 bases from J, leaving 15 bases between. The CDR3 has 15 amino acids. Germline values: CDR1 SNHLY, CDR2 FYNNEI. The CDR3 spells CASLGLLSTNEKLFF. The CDR3 DNA sequence: TGTGCCAGCCTCGGACTGCTGTCGACTAATGAAAAACTGTTTTTT.

The chain combines TRBV27 with TRBJ2-1; D is ambiguous. Germline V lookup: CDR1 MNHEY, CDR2 SMNVEV (reference sequence). CDR3 length: 14 residues. V was clipped by 6 bases and J by 1 base, with 10 bases between them. The CDR3 DNA reads as TGTGCCAGCAGAGACTCTCGGTCCTACAATGAGCAGTTCTTC. It codes for CASRDSRSYNEQFF.

The DNA for the CDR3 is TGTGCCAGCAGCCGCGAACCGAACAATGAGCAGTTCTTC. Encoded protein: CASSREPNNEQFF. The V call is TRBV3-1 (or the pseudogene TRBV3-2), the J call TRBJ2-1; D is unclear. The germline V gene has CDR1 LGHDT and CDR2 YNNKEL (reference sequence). Trimming removed 4 bases from V and 5 bases from J, with 9 bases in between. CDR3 size: 13 residues.

The chain links TRBV12-3 or TRBV12-4 to TRBJ2-1; 10 bases line up with TRBD2. The ends lost 5 bases at V and 10 bases at J; junction bases unmatched: 2. This CDR3 is 12 amino acids long. CDR3 protein: CASSTLAGEQFF. CDR3 bases: TGTGCCAGCAGTACACTAGCGGGAGAGCAGTTCTTC.

The chain couples TRBV2 to TRBJ1-2; 8 bases match TRBD1. V trimming: 4 bases; J trimming: 8 bases; junction bases outside the gene matches: 9. CDR1 SNHLY and CDR2 FYNNEI come from the germline V gene. The CDR3 is 14 amino acids. CDR3 DNA sequence: TGTGCCAGCAGTGCTCAGGGGGCGGAAAGAGGCTACACCTTC. Translating gives CASSAQGAERGYTF.

The chain uses TRBV27 and TRBJ1-4; 7 bases fit TRBD1. Germline V lookup: CDR1 MNHEY, CDR2 SMNVEV (reference sequence). Trimming took 1 base from V and 10 from J; bases not matched to a gene: 9. CDR3 size: 15 residues. CDR3 bases: TGTGCCAGCAGTTTATATTGGGACAGAAGGGCAAAACTGTTTTTT. Translating it yields CASSLYWDRRAKLFF.

The chain is built from TRBV18 and TRBJ2-1; 10 nucleotides align to TRBD2. CDR3 length equals 15 residues. CDR1 is KGHSH, CDR2 LQKENI, per germline. The V gene end was trimmed by 3 bases and the J gene end by 2 bases; junction bases not matched to a gene: 1. Here the CDR3 DNA reads TGTGCCAGCTCACCCCTAGCGGGAGCCTACAATGAGCAGTTCTTC. It translates to CASSPLAGAYNEQFF.

This clone was counted only a few times. This sequence joins TRBV9 and TRBJ2-3; 8 nucleotides agree with TRBD2. With V trimmed by 2 bases and J by 2 bases, 1 base remained unmatched. The CDR3 loop spans 14 amino acids. Germline CDR1 SGDLS, CDR2 YYNGEE. The CDR3 loop is CASSVSGTTDTQYF. The CDR3 DNA reads TGTGCCAGCAGCGTTAGCGGGACCACAGATACGCAGTATTTT. Full variable domain (outside the CDR3, taken from reference TRBV9 and TRBJ2-3): DSGVTQTPKHLITATGQRVTLRCSPRSGDLSVYWYQQSLDQGLQFLIQYYNGEERAKGNILERFSAQQFPDLHSELNLSSLELGDSALYFCASSVSGTTDTQYFGPGTRLTVL.

V and J are TRBV5-6 and TRBJ2-7, with D perhaps TRBD1 (6 bases). CDR1 is SGHDT and CDR2 is YYEEEE in the germline V gene. Trimming removed 2 bases at V and 1 base at J, with 7 bases between. The CDR3 sequence is 13 residues long. The DNA of the CDR3 is TGTGCCAGCAGCTTCGGACAGTCCTACGAGCAGTACTTC. Protein sequence: CASSFGQSYEQYF. Full variable domain (missing parts from reference TRBV5-6 and TRBJ2-7): DAGVTQSPTHLIKTRGQQVTLRCSPKSGHDTVSWYQQALGQGPQFIFQYYEEEERQRGNFPDRFSGHQFPNYSSELNVNALLLGDSALYLCASSFGQSYEQYFGPGTRLTVT.

The rearrangement uses TRBV7-9 and TRBJ1-2, with D tentatively TRBD1 (5 bases). Germline-derived CDR1 and CDR2 are SEHNR and FQNEAQ (reference sequence). CDR3 length equals 13 residues. V was cut by 7 bases and J by 8 bases, with 17 bases left in between. The CDR3 loop is CASKVGTSEGYTF. The CDR3 nucleotides read TGTGCCAGCAAGGTGGGGACTTCGGAGGGCTACACCTTC.